The entry below describes one TCR beta chain. Generated by immunoSEQ multiplex PCR, the TCRdb table keeps only in-frame clones and is missing some. The data contain 46,000 or so clones, around 90% of them seen just once; the ten biggest clones take up roughly 0.8%. This sample was taken from a study of control samples from healthy donors and cancer patients. Germline values: CDR1 SGHRS, CDR2 YFSETQ. V lost 3 bases and J lost 1, with 7 bases in between. This CDR3 has 13 residues. Sequenced: PBMCs. The chain combines TRBV5-1 with TRBJ1-2, with D tentatively TRBD1 (5 bases). The clonotype comes from a man younger than 40 with colorectal cancer. The CDR3 sequence: CASSSTVNYGYTF. Here the CDR3 DNA reads TGCGCCAGCAGCTCGACAGTTAACTATGGCTACACCTTC. The full variable domain, rest sourced from reference TRBV5-1 and TRBJ1-2, is KAGVTQTPRYLIKTRGQQVTLSCSPISGHRSVSWYQQTPGQGLQFLFEYFSETQRNKGNFPGRFSGRQFSNSRSEMNVSTLELGDSALYLCASSSTVNYGYTFGSGTRLTVV.